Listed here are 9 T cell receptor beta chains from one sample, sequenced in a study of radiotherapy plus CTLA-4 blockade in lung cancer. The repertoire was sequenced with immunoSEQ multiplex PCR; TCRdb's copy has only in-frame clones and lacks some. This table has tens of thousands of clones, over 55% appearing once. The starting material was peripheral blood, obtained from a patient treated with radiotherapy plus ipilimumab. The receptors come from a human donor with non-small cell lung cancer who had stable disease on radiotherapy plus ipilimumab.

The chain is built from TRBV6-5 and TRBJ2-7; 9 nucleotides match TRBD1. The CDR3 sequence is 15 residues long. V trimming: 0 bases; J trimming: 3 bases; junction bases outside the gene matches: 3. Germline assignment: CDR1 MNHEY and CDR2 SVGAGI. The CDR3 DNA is TGTGCCAGCAGTTACTCGTGGACAGGGGACTACGAGCAGTACTTC. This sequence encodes CASSYSWTGDYEQYF.

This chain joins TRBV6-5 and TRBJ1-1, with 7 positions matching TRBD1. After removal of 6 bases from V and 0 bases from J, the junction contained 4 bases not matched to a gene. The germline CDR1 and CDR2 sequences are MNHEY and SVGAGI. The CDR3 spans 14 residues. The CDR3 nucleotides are TGTGCCAGCAGGTCGGGACAGTTGAACACTGAAGCTTTCTTT. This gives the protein CASRSGQLNTEAFF.

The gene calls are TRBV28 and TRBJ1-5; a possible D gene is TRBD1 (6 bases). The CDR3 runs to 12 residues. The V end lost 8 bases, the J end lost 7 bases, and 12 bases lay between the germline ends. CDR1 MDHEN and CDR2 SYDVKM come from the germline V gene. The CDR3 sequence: CASSAGVQPQHF. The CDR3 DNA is TGTGCCAGCTCGGCAGGGGTGCAGCCCCAGCATTTT.

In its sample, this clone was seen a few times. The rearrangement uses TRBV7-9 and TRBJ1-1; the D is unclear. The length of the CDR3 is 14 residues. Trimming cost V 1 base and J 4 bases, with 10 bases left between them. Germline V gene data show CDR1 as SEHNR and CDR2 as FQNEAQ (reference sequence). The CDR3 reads CASSLGAEGTEAFF. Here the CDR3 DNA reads TGTGCCAGCAGCTTAGGGGCGGAGGGCACTGAAGCTTTCTTT.

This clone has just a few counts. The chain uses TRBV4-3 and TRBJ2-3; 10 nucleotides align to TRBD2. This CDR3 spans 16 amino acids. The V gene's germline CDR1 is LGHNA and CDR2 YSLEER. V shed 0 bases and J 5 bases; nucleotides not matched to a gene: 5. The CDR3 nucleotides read TGCGCCAGCAGCCAAGACCTAGCGGGAGCAGGAGATACGCAGTATTTT. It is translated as CASSQDLAGAGDTQYF.

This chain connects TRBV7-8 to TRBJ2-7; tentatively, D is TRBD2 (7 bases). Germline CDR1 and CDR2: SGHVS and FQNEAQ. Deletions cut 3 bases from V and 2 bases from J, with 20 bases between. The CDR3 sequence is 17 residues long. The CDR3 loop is CASSLGGGVNYPYEQYF. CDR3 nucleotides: TGTGCCAGCAGCTTGGGGGGGGGCGTGAACTATCCCTACGAGCAGTACTTC.

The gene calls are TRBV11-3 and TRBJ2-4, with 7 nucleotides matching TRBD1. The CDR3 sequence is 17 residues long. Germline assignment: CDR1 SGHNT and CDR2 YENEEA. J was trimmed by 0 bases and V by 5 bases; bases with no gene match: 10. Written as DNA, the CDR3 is TGTGCCAGCAGCGGAAGAGGACAGGCGGGAGCCAAAAACATTCAGTACTTC. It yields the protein CASSGRGQAGAKNIQYF.

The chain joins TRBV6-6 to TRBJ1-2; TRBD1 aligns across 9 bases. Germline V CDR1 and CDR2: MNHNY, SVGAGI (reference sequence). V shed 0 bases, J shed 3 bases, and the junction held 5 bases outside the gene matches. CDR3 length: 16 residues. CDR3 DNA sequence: TGTGCCAGCAGTTACTCGGGGACAGGGATAGACTATGGCTACACCTTC. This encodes CASSYSGTGIDYGYTF.

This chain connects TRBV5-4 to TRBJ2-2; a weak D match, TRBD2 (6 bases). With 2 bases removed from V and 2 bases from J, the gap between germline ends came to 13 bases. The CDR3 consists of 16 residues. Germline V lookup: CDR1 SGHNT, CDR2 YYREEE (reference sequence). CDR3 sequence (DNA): TGTGCCAGCAGCTTACCCCCGGGACTCAACACCGGGGAGCTGTTTTTT. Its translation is CASSLPPGLNTGELFF.